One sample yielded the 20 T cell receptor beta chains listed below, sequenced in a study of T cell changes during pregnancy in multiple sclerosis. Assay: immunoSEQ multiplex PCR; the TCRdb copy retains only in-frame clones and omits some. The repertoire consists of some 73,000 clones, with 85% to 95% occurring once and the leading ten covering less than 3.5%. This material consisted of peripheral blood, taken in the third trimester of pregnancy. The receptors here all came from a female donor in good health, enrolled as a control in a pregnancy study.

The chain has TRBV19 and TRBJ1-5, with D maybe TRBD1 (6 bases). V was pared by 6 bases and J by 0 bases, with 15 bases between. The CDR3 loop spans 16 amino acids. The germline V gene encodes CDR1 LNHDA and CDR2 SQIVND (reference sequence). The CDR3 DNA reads TGTGCCAGTAGGTCCGACAGGAGCTATAGCAATCAGCCCCAGCATTTT. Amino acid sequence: CASRSDRSYSNQPQHF.

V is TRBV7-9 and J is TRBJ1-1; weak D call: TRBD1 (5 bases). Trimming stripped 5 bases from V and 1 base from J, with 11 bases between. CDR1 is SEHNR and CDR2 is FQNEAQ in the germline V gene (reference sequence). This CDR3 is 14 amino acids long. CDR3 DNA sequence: TGTGCCAGCAGCATTACAGGCCGGAACACTGAAGCTTTCTTT. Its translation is CASSITGRNTEAFF.

The CDR3 loop is CASSQKTVQETQYF. The CDR3 DNA is TGCGCCAGCAGCCAAAAGACTGTACAAGAGACCCAGTACTTC. This chain joins TRBV4-1 and TRBJ2-5, with D unclear. This CDR3 is built from 14 residues. V was trimmed by 2 bases and J by 2 bases, leaving 9 bases between them. Germline CDR1 and CDR2: MGHRA and YSYEKL.

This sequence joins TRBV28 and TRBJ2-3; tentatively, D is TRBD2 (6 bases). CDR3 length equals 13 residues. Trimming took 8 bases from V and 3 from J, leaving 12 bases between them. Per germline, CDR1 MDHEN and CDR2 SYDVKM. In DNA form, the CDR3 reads TGTGCCAGCCGGGAGTCGAGTACAGATACGCAGTATTTT. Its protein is CASRESSTDTQYF.

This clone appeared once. CDR3 amino acids: CATRTGGYTF. The CDR3 DNA is TGTGCCACTAGAACGGGTGGCTACACCTTC. The chain employs TRBV7-2 and TRBJ1-2; the D is unclear. The CDR3 loop spans 10 amino acids. Trimming removed 10 bases from V and 7 bases from J, with 10 bases in between. The V gene's germline CDR1 is SGHTA and CDR2 FQGNSA.

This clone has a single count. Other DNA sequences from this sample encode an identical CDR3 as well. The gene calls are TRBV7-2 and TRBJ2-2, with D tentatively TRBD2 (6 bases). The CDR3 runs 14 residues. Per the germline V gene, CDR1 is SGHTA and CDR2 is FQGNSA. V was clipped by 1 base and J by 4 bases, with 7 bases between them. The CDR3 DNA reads TGTGCCAGCAGCTTAGTGGGGGGCACCGGGGAGCTGTTTTTT. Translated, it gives CASSLVGGTGELFF.

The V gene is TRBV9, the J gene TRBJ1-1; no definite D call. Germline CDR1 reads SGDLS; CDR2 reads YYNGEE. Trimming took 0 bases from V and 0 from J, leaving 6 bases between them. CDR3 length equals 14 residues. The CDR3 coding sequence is TGTGCCAGCAGCGTAGGTCTAATGAACACTGAAGCTTTCTTT. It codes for CASSVGLMNTEAFF.

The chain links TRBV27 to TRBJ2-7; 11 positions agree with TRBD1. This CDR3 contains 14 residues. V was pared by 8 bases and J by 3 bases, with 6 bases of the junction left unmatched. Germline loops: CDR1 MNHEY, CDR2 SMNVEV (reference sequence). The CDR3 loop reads CASGSGTGGYEQYF. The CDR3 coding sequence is TGTGCCAGCGGGTCGGGGACAGGGGGCTACGAGCAGTACTTC.

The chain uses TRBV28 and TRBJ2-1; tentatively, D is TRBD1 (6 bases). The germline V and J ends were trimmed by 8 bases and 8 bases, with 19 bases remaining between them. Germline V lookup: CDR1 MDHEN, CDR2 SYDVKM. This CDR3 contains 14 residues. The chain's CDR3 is CASRHRQDGDEQFF. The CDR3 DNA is TGTGCCAGCCGACATCGACAGGATGGGGATGAGCAGTTCTTC. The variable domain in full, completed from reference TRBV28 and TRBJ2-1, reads DVKVTQSSRYLVKRTGEKVFLECVQDMDHENMFWYRQDPGLGLRLIYFSYDVKMKEKGDIPEGYSVSREKKERFSLILESASTNQTSMYLCASRHRQDGDEQFFGPGTRLTVL.

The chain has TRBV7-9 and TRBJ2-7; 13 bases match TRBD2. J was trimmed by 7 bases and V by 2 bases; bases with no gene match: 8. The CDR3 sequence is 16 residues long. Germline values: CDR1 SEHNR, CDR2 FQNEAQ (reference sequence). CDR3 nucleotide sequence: TGTGCCAGCAGCTTACCTACTAGCGGGGGGGCTTGGGAGCAGTACTTC. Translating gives CASSLPTSGGAWEQYF.

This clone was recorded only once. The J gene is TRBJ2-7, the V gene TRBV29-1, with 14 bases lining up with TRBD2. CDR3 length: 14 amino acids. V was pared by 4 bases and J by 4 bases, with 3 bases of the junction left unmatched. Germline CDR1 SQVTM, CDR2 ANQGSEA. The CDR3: CSVAGTSGGYEQYF. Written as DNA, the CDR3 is TGCAGCGTTGCCGGGACTAGCGGGGGTTACGAGCAGTACTTC.

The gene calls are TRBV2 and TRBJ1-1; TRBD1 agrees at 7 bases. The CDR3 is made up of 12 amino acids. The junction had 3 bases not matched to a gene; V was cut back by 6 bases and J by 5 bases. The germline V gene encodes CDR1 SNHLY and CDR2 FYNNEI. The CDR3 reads CASRRGLTEAFF. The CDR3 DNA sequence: TGTGCCAGCAGAAGGGGGCTTACTGAAGCTTTCTTT.

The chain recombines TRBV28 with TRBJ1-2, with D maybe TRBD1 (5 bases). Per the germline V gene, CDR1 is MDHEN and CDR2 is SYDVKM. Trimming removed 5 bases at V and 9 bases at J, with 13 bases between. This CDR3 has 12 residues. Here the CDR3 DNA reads TGTGCCAGCAGTACCTCGGCAGGGAGCTACACCTTC. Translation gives CASSTSAGSYTF.

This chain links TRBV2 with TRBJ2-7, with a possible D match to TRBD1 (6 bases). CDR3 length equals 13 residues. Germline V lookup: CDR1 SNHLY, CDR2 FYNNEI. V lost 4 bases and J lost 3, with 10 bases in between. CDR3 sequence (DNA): TGTGCCAGCAGTGGAGGACAGCTCTACGAGCAGTACTTC. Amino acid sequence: CASSGGQLYEQYF.

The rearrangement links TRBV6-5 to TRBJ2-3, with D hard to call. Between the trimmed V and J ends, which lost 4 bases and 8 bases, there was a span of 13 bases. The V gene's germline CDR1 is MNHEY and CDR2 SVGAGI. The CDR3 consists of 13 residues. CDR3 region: CASSLAVGVTQYF. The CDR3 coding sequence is TGTGCCAGCAGTTTGGCGGTTGGAGTTACGCAGTATTTT.

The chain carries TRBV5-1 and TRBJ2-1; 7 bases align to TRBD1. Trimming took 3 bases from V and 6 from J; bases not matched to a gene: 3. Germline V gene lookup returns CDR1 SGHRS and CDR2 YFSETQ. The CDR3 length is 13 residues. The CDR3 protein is CASSYGQVNEQFF. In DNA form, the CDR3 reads TGCGCCAGCAGCTACGGACAGGTCAATGAGCAGTTCTTC.

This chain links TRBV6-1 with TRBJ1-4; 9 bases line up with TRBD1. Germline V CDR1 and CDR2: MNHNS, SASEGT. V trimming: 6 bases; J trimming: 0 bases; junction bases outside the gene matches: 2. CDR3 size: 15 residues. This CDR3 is CASRRQGATNEKLFF. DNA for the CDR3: TGTGCCAGCAGAAGACAGGGGGCAACTAATGAAAAACTGTTTTTT.

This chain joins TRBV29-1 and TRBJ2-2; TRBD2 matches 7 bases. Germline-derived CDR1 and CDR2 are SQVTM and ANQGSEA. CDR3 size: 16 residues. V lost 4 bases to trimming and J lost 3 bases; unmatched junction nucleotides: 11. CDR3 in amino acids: CSVAVGGSGHTGELFF. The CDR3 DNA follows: TGCAGCGTTGCAGTGGGCGGGAGTGGGCACACCGGGGAGCTGTTTTTT.

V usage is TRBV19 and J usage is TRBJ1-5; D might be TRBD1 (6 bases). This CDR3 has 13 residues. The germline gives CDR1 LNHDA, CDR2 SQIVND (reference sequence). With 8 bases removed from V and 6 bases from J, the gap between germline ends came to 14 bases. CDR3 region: CASREGVGQPQHF. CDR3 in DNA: TGTGCCAGTCGTGAGGGGGTCGGTCAGCCCCAGCATTTT.

CDR3 residues: CASSLLGSIKTQYF. The CDR3, as DNA: TGTGCCAGCAGCTTATTGGGTAGCATTAAGACCCAGTACTTC. V and J are TRBV7-2 and TRBJ2-5; the D is unclear. Trimming took 2 bases from V and 6 from J, leaving 13 bases between them. CDR1 and CDR2 (germline): SGHTA, FQGNSA. The CDR3 runs 14 residues. Full variable domain (outside the CDR3, taken from reference TRBV7-2 and TRBJ2-5): GAGVSQSPSNKVTEKGKDVELRCDPISGHTALYWYRQSLGQGLEFLIYFQGNSAPDKSGLPSDRFSAERTGGSVSTLTIQRTQQEDSAVYLCASSLLGSIKTQYFGPGTRLLVL.